Each of the 3 T cell receptor beta chains below was sequenced from the same sample in a study of vaccination and CD4 T cells after COVID-19. Sequencing of DNA taken from cultured CD4+ T cells relied on the Oncomine TCR Beta short-read assay. TCRdb called the PCR reads again in MiXCR, with one record for every CDR3 protein. The table includes approximately 22,000 distinct CDR3 sequences, approximately 56% detected once. Indicated treatment: approximately 11-day PBMC culture with coronavirus spike peptide pools or control peptides (ViraFEST assay). Antigen specificity for these receptors is unknown. Sequencing was done on a sample of CD4+ T cells from blood, cultured in vitro. Receptor source: a human donor who had recovered from COVID-19.

This clonotype occurred a few times. This chain connects TRBV6-1 to TRBJ1-5; no firm D call. V lost 0 bases, J lost 9 bases, and 12 bases lay in between. CDR3 length: 14 residues. In germline, CDR1 is MNHNS, CDR2 SASEGT. CDR3 residues: CASSEAHGVGPQHF. CDR3 DNA sequence: TGTGCCAGCAGTGAAGCTCACGGGGTTGGGCCCCAGCATTTT.

The V and J genes are TRBV6-1 and TRBJ2-3, with 7 bases matching TRBD1. Unmatched junction bases numbered 8, after V lost 6 bases and J lost 2 bases. The CDR3 is 15 residues long. Germline loops: CDR1 MNHNS, CDR2 SASEGT. The CDR3 DNA sequence: TGTGCCAGCAGGGCAGGGACAGCCTACACAGATACGCAGTATTTT. Its translation: CASRAGTAYTDTQYF.

About this clonotype itself: Compared with germline, one end of the junction differs, possibly owing to a read error. The rearrangement uses TRBV19 and TRBJ1-5, with 9 bases aligning to TRBD1. The CDR3 loop spans 15 amino acids. CDR1 LNHDA and CDR2 SQIVND come from the germline V gene (reference sequence). CDR3 bases: TGTGCCAGTAGTATAGGACAGGGGGGTAGTCAGTCCCAGCATTTT. It specifies CASSIGQGGSQSQHF.